This T cell receptor (beta chain) derives from a study of blood T cell repertoires in COVID-19. This clone came up once. The V end was cut by 1 base, the J end by 7 bases, with 13 bases between. This CDR3 has 14 amino acids. Germline V gene sequence: CDR1 LGHDT, CDR2 YNNKEL (reference sequence). This table comes from immunoSEQ multiplex PCR, and its TCRdb copy is limited to in-frame clones, with some not included. Here the sample spans more than 300,000 clones, roughly 90% being singletons. Recovered participants had two consecutive negative NP/OP PCR tests, healthcare professional clearance, or symptom resolution.

J is TRBJ1-1 and V is TRBV3-1 (or the pseudogene TRBV3-2); a possible D gene is TRBD1 (5 bases). The clonotype was recovered from a woman between 25 and 40 years old who had recovered from COVID-19. Sequencing was done on a sample of PBMCs or T cells enriched from blood (not recorded which). The CDR3 region has the DNA TGTGCCAGCAGCCAAGTCTCTAGGGGAGGTGAAGCTTTCTTT. Protein sequence: CASSQVSRGGEAFF.